The 32 T cell receptor beta chains reported below all come from one sample, sequenced in a study of blood T cell repertoires in COVID-19. The data were produced by immunoSEQ multiplex PCR, yet TCRdb's version contains in-frame clones alone and is incomplete. The repertoire consists of 250,000 to 300,000 clones, with 80% to 90% occurring once and the leading ten covering roughly 10%. Sequenced input: peripheral blood. These receptors were collected from a woman in her sixties or seventies with COVID-19, enrolled during active disease.

This chain connects TRBV28 to TRBJ1-5, with D perhaps TRBD1 (5 bases). The CDR3 covers 15 residues. Germline V gene sequence: CDR1 MDHEN, CDR2 SYDVKM. With 6 bases removed from V and 3 bases from J, the gap between germline ends came to 15 bases. CDR3 nucleotides: TGTGCCAGCAGGATACCAGGGCTGGACAATCAGCCCCAGCATTTT. Its protein product is CASRIPGLDNQPQHF.

The J gene is TRBJ1-2, the V gene TRBV4-3; TRBD1 aligns across 8 bases. Germline V lookup: CDR1 LGHNA, CDR2 YSLEER. The CDR3 loop spans 14 amino acids. V lost 5 bases to trimming and J lost 3 bases; unmatched junction nucleotides: 5. This chain's CDR3 is CASSIHRGYYGYTF. The CDR3 coding sequence is TGCGCCAGCAGCATTCACAGGGGGTACTATGGCTACACCTTC.

The chain combines TRBV6-4 with TRBJ2-1; 8 positions match TRBD2. CDR1 is MRHNA, CDR2 SNTAGT, per germline. The V and J ends lost 6 bases and 10 bases, in that order; junction bases with no gene match: 14. This CDR3 region has 15 residues. CDR3 sequence reads: CASRPGGGEGNEQFF. CDR3 nucleotides: TGTGCCAGCAGACCCGGGGGGGGCGAGGGTAACGAGCAGTTCTTC.

V gene TRBV28 combines with J gene TRBJ2-1; 9 bases are shared with TRBD1. V trimming: 8 bases; J trimming: 5 bases; junction bases outside the gene matches: 4. CDR3 length: 13 amino acids. Germline V gene data show CDR1 as MDHEN and CDR2 as SYDVKM. The CDR3 nucleotides read TGTGCCAGCCGGGACAGGGTCCACAATGAGCAGTTCTTC. Translating it yields CASRDRVHNEQFF.

V and J are TRBV28 and TRBJ1-5; D is ambiguous. The CDR3 totals 12 residues. Germline values: CDR1 MDHEN, CDR2 SYDVKM. V was pared by 3 bases and J by 6 bases, with 6 bases between. As DNA, the CDR3 is TGTGCCAGCAGTTTTAGTACTCAGCCCCAGCATTTT. Its protein product is CASSFSTQPQHF. Full variable domain (missing parts from reference TRBV28 and TRBJ1-5): DVKVTQSSRYLVKRTGEKVFLECVQDMDHENMFWYRQDPGLGLRLIYFSYDVKMKEKGDIPEGYSVSREKKERFSLILESASTNQTSMYLCASSFSTQPQHFGDGTRLSIL.

This CDR3 is CASSTGVGDEQYF. The CDR3, as DNA: TGTGCCAGCAGTACAGGGGTAGGCGACGAGCAGTACTTC. V usage is TRBV28 and J usage is TRBJ2-7; 7 bases line up with TRBD1. Germline CDR1 MDHEN, CDR2 SYDVKM. This CDR3 comprises 13 residues. V was pared by 5 bases and J by 5 bases, with 6 bases of the junction left unmatched.

The V and J genes are TRBV6-5 and TRBJ1-1; D gene ambiguous. This CDR3 comprises 12 residues. Germline-derived CDR1 and CDR2 are MNHEY and SVGAGI. The germline V and J ends were trimmed by 6 bases and 8 bases, with 13 bases remaining between them. DNA of the CDR3: TGTGCCAGCAGCCGGCCGGGGAGCGAAGCTTTCTTT. It encodes CASSRPGSEAFF.

The chain combines TRBV14 with TRBJ2-2; perhaps TRBD1 as D (6 bases). Germline V gene sequence: CDR1 SGHDN, CDR2 FVKESK. The CDR3 contains 15 residues. Trimming removed 4 bases at V and 4 bases at J, with 13 bases between. The CDR3 DNA is TGTGCCAGCAGCCGACAGGCCCCCCCCACCGGGGAGCTGTTTTTT. Residues: CASSRQAPPTGELFF.

The chain couples TRBV5-4 to TRBJ2-5; 7 positions match TRBD2. This CDR3 has 15 residues. Per the germline V gene, CDR1 is SGHNT and CDR2 is YYREEE (reference sequence). The V segment lost 2 bases and the J segment 4 bases; nucleotides outside the gene matches: 8. The CDR3: CASSLAGRTGETQYF. The CDR3 DNA follows: TGTGCCAGCAGCTTAGCGGGACGGACTGGAGAGACCCAGTACTTC.

The chain carries TRBV3-1 (or the pseudogene TRBV3-2) and TRBJ2-1; 10 nucleotides match TRBD2. Germline trimming cut 4 bases from V and 1 base from J; bases unmatched to any gene: 16. The CDR3 length is 20 residues. CDR1 is LGHDT and CDR2 is YNNKEL in the germline V gene (reference sequence). Here the CDR3 reads CASSPPPFVLAGVSYNEQFF. The CDR3 DNA follows: TGTGCCAGCAGCCCGCCTCCATTTGTCCTAGCGGGAGTATCCTACAATGAGCAGTTCTTC.

The chain has TRBV19 and TRBJ1-6; 7 bases fit TRBD1. Germline V gene lookup returns CDR1 LNHDA and CDR2 SQIVND (reference sequence). The CDR3 is made up of 14 amino acids. J was trimmed by 7 bases and V by 4 bases; bases with no gene match: 4. As DNA, the CDR3 is TGTGCCAGTAGTAGGACAGGCCAAAATTCACCCCTCCACTTT. It yields the protein CASSRTGQNSPLHF.

The chain carries TRBV11-2 and TRBJ2-2; 9 bases are shared with TRBD1. The germline V gene encodes CDR1 SGHAT and CDR2 FQNNGV. The CDR3 runs 14 residues. V was pared by 2 bases and J by 6 bases, with 1 base of the junction left unmatched. CDR3 in amino acids: CASSLRQGAGELFF. The CDR3 DNA reads TGTGCCAGCAGCTTAAGACAGGGGGCCGGGGAGCTGTTTTTT.

The chain employs TRBV3-1 (or the pseudogene TRBV3-2) and TRBJ1-2; D is perhaps TRBD1 (5 bases). V was shortened by 1 base and J by 4 bases, with 10 bases between the two germline ends. The CDR3 runs to 14 residues. Per germline, CDR1 LGHDT and CDR2 YNNKEL (reference sequence). The CDR3 reads CASSQATGVYGYTF. DNA of the CDR3: TGTGCCAGCAGCCAAGCTACAGGTGTCTATGGCTACACCTTC.

This chain joins TRBV28 and TRBJ1-4; maybe TRBD1 (6 bases). CDR1 and CDR2 (germline): MDHEN, SYDVKM. V shed 6 bases and J shed 7 bases, with 18 bases lying between them. There are 15 residues in the CDR3. The CDR3 nucleotides read TGTGCCAGCAGGCCGAACGGACAGAGAGGTGAAAAACTGTTTTTT. Translated: CASRPNGQRGEKLFF.

This clone was found once. The chain has TRBV5-1 and TRBJ2-7, with 11 positions matching TRBD1. This CDR3 spans 15 amino acids. Losses at the gene ends were 4 bases for V and 6 bases for J; bases not matched to a gene: 9. From germline, CDR1 is SGHRS and CDR2 YFSETQ. The CDR3 coding sequence is TGCGCCAGCAGCATCTCCGGGACAGGGGGTGGCGAGCAGTACTTC. Translating it yields CASSISGTGGGEQYF.

The chain is built from TRBV30 and TRBJ2-7; tentatively, D is TRBD2 (6 bases). Deletions cut 4 bases from V and 4 bases from J, with 17 bases between. CDR3 length equals 14 residues. Germline loops: CDR1 GTSNPN, CDR2 SVGIG (reference sequence). CDR3: CAWTSPGDPYEQYF. The CDR3 coding sequence is TGTGCCTGGACCTCCCCGGGAGATCCTTACGAGCAGTACTTC.

The chain is built from TRBV7-9 and TRBJ2-1; D gene uncertain. With 0 bases removed from V and 4 bases from J, the gap between germline ends came to 7 bases. The CDR3 totals 14 residues. CDR1 and CDR2 from the germline V gene are SEHNR and FQNEAQ (reference sequence). The CDR3 loop is CASSLASGYNEQFF. The CDR3 DNA reads as TGTGCCAGCAGCTTAGCGTCGGGTTACAATGAGCAGTTCTTC.

This clone was detected only a few times. The CDR3 sequence is CATSLSGRAVRDTQYF. The CDR3 DNA sequence: TGTGCCACCAGCCTCAGCGGGAGGGCCGTACGAGATACGCAGTATTTT. The rearrangement joins TRBV24-1 to TRBJ2-3; 10 bases agree with TRBD2. CDR1 is KGHDR, CDR2 SFDVKD, per germline. V dropped 7 bases and J dropped 5; count of bases not matched to a gene: 11. The CDR3 is made up of 16 amino acids.

This clone was seen only once. V is TRBV7-2 and J is TRBJ2-1; TRBD2 matches 12 bases. After removal of 3 bases from V and 10 bases from J, the junction contained 7 bases not matched to a gene. This CDR3 comprises 15 residues. In germline, CDR1 is SGHTA, CDR2 FQGNSA. The chain's CDR3 is CASSFQLAGGGEQFF. The CDR3, as DNA: TGTGCCAGCAGCTTCCAACTAGCGGGAGGTGGGGAGCAGTTCTTC.

CDR3 sequence (DNA): TGTGCCAGCAGTTCCAGGGGGGTTGGACAAAGTGAGCAGTTCTTC. Amino acid sequence: CASSSRGVGQSEQFF. This chain uses TRBV11-2 with TRBJ2-1; D might be TRBD1 (7 bases). V was trimmed by 6 bases and J by 9 bases, leaving 21 bases between them. The CDR3 totals 15 residues. Germline assignment: CDR1 SGHAT and CDR2 FQNNGV.

This clone was seen once. The chain is built from TRBV11-3 and TRBJ2-2; no clear D. CDR1 SGHNT and CDR2 YENEEA come from the germline V gene. CDR3 length equals 17 residues. Trimming shortened V by 1 base and J by 0 bases, and 12 bases separated the two germline ends. Here the CDR3 reads CASSLASWAANTGELFF. The CDR3, as DNA: TGTGCCAGCAGCTTAGCATCCTGGGCAGCGAACACCGGGGAGCTGTTTTTT.

The V gene is TRBV15, the J gene TRBJ1-4; TRBD1 might be the D (6 bases). Germline V CDR1 and CDR2: LNHNV, YYDKDF (reference sequence). This CDR3 comprises 15 residues. Deletions cut 0 bases from V and 6 bases from J, with 11 bases between. As DNA, the CDR3 is TGTGCCACCAGCAGAGAGGGGGCCGGCGATGAAAAACTGTTTTTT. Its translation: CATSREGAGDEKLFF.

This rearrangement joins TRBV4-3 to TRBJ2-2; 9 bases match TRBD2. Germline trimming cut 0 bases from V and 7 bases from J; bases unmatched to any gene: 6. There are 16 residues in the CDR3. Germline values: CDR1 LGHNA, CDR2 YSLEER. The CDR3 bases are TGCGCCAGCAGCCAAGATTATCTAGCGGGAATCGGGGAGCTGTTTTTT. Encoded protein: CASSQDYLAGIGELFF.

This chain links TRBV19 with TRBJ2-2, with 7 positions matching TRBD1. Germline CDR1 LNHDA, CDR2 SQIVND (reference sequence). The CDR3 has 14 amino acids. The V gene end was trimmed by 6 bases and the J gene end by 6 bases; junction bases not matched to a gene: 7. Here the CDR3 reads CASRAGGFAGELFF. In nucleotides, the CDR3 is TGTGCCAGTAGGGCAGGGGGATTCGCCGGGGAGCTGTTTTTT.

This sequence joins TRBV7-9 and TRBJ1-2, with D tentatively TRBD1 (6 bases). This CDR3 contains 14 residues. V was clipped by 5 bases and J by 4 bases, with 14 bases between them. From germline, CDR1 is SEHNR and CDR2 FQNEAQ (reference sequence). In nucleotides, the CDR3 is TGTGCCAGCAGCCCCAGCGGGGACATCTATGGCTACACCTTC. Its translation is CASSPSGDIYGYTF. Together with reference TRBV7-9 and TRBJ1-2, the CDR3 gives the full variable domain: DTGVSQNPRHKITKRGQNVTFRCDPISEHNRLYWYRQTLGQGPEFLTYFQNEAQLEKSRLLSDRFSAERPKGSFSTLEIQRTEQGDSAMYLCASSPSGDIYGYTFGSGTRLTVV.

This clone was detected only once. This rearrangement joins TRBV7-8 to TRBJ2-7; D is possibly TRBD2 (6 bases). Germline assignment: CDR1 SGHVS and CDR2 FQNEAQ. This CDR3 is 14 amino acids long. V lost 5 bases and J 1 base, leaving 12 bases between the germline ends. DNA of the CDR3: TGTGCCAGCAGCCAGCCGGGGGTGTCCTACGAGCAGTACTTC. The encoded protein is CASSQPGVSYEQYF.

The rearrangement links TRBV7-2 to TRBJ2-3; maybe TRBD1 (6 bases). V was clipped by 4 bases and J by 0 bases, with 14 bases between them. Germline-derived CDR1 and CDR2 are SGHTA and FQGNSA. The CDR3 is 16 residues long. The CDR3 sequence: CASSSPTGPSTDTQYF. CDR3 in DNA: TGTGCCAGCAGCTCCCCGACAGGACCTAGCACAGATACGCAGTATTTT.

V and J are TRBV19 and TRBJ2-7; the match to TRBD1 covers 9 bases. CDR3 length: 14 amino acids. The germline gives CDR1 LNHDA, CDR2 SQIVND (reference sequence). With 6 bases clipped from V and 0 bases from J, the junction kept 3 bases outside the gene matches. The CDR3, as DNA: TGTGCCAGTAGACGGACAGGGGACTCCTACGAGCAGTACTTC. Protein product: CASRRTGDSYEQYF.

The chain is built from TRBV28 and TRBJ1-4; TRBD1 might be the D (5 bases). This CDR3 region has 14 residues. CDR1 is MDHEN, CDR2 SYDVKM, per germline. Trimming took 2 bases from V and 7 from J, leaving 11 bases between them. The CDR3 nucleotides read TGTGCCAGCAGTTTACCGACAGTGGGTGAAAAACTGTTTTTT. Translating gives CASSLPTVGEKLFF. Combining the CDR3 with reference TRBV28 and TRBJ1-4 gives the whole variable domain DVKVTQSSRYLVKRTGEKVFLECVQDMDHENMFWYRQDPGLGLRLIYFSYDVKMKEKGDIPEGYSVSREKKERFSLILESASTNQTSMYLCASSLPTVGEKLFFGSGTQLSVL.

The rearrangement uses TRBV5-1 and TRBJ2-1, with 11 bases aligning to TRBD2. Germline CDR1 and CDR2: SGHRS and YFSETQ. With V trimmed by 1 base and J by 4 bases, 7 bases remained unmatched. This CDR3 is built from 17 residues. Written as DNA, the CDR3 is TGCGCCAGCAGCTTGAGCCTGGGACTAGCGGTATACAATGAGCAGTTCTTC. It translates to CASSLSLGLAVYNEQFF.

The CDR3 DNA is TGTGCCAGCAGCGTACAGGGGAAGGGTGAGCAGTTCTTC. Amino acid sequence: CASSVQGKGEQFF. The gene calls are TRBV13 and TRBJ2-1; 7 nucleotides match TRBD1. The CDR3 totals 13 residues. The germline V gene encodes CDR1 PRHDT and CDR2 FYEKMQ (reference sequence). Germline trimming cut 5 bases from V and 9 bases from J; bases unmatched to any gene: 7.

This clone is a singleton in its sample. This chain connects TRBV6-5 to TRBJ1-2; possibly TRBD1 for D (5 bases). The CDR3 has 13 amino acids. The V and J ends lost 0 bases and 6 bases respectively, with 8 bases between them. Germline CDR1 and CDR2: MNHEY and SVGAGI. In nucleotides, the CDR3 is TGTGCCAGCAGTTACTCGACAGAAAATGGCTACACCTTC. Translated, it gives CASSYSTENGYTF.